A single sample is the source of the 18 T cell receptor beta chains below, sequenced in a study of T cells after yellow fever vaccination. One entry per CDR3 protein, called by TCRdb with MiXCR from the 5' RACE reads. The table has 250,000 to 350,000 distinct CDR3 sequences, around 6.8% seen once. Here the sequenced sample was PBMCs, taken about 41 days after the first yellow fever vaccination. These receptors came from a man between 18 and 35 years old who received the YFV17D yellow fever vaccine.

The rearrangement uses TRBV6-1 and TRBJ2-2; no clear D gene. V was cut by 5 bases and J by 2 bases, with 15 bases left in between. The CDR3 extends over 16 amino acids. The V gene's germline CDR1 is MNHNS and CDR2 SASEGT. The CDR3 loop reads CASSSPYMGNTGELFF. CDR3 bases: TGTGCCAGCAGTAGCCCATACATGGGAAACACCGGGGAGCTGTTTTTT.

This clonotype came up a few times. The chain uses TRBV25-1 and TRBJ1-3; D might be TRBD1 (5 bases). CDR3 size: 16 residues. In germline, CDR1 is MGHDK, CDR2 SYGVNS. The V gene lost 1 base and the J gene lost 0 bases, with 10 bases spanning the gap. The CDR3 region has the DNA TGTGCCAGCAGTGAATGGGGCAGCTACTCTGGAAACACCATATATTTT. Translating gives CASSEWGSYSGNTIYF. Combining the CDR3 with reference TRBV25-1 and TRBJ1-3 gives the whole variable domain EADIYQTPRYLVIGTGKKITLECSQTMGHDKMYWYQQDPGMELHLIHYSYGVNSTEKGDLSSESTVSRIRTEHFPLTLESARPSHTSQYLCASSEWGSYSGNTIYFGEGSWLTVV.

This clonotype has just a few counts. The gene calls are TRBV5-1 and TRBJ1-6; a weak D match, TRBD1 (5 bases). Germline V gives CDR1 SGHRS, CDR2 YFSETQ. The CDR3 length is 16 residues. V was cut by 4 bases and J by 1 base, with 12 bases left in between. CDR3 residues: CASSQGRMSYNSPLHF. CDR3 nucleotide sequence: TGCGCCAGCAGCCAGGGTAGGATGTCCTATAATTCACCCCTCCACTTT.

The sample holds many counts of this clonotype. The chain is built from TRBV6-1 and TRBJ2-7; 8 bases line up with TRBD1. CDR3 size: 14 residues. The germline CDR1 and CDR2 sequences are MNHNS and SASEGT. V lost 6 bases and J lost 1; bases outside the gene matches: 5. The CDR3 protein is CASRRTGISYEQYF. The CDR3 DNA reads TGTGCCAGCAGACGGACAGGGATTTCCTACGAGCAGTACTTC.

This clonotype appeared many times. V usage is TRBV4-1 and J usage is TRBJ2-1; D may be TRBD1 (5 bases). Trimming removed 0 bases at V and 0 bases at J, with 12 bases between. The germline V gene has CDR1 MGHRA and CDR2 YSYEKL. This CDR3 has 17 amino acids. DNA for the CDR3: TGCGCCAGCAGCCAAGAGGCAGGGTCTAGCTCCTACAATGAGCAGTTCTTC. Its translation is CASSQEAGSSSYNEQFF.

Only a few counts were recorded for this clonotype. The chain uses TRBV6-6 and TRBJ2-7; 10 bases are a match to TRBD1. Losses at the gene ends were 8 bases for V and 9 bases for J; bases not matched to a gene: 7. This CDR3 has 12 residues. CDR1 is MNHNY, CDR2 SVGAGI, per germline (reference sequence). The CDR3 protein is CASAGTGDAQYV. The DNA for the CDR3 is TGTGCCAGCGCCGGGACAGGGGACGCGCAGTACGTC.

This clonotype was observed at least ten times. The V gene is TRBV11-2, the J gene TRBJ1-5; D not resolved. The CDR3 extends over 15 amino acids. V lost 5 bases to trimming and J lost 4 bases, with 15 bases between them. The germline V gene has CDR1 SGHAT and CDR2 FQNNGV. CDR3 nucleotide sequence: TGTGCCAGCAGCCCCGACGGTGTGCCGAATCAGCCCCAGCATTTT. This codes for CASSPDGVPNQPQHF.

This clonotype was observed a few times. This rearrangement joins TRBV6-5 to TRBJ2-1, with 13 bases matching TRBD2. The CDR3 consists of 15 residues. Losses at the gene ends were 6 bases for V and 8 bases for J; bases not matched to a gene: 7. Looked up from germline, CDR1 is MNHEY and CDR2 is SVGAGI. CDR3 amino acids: CASSSTSGGAYEQFF. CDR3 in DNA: TGTGCCAGCAGCTCTACTAGCGGGGGGGCATATGAGCAGTTCTTC.

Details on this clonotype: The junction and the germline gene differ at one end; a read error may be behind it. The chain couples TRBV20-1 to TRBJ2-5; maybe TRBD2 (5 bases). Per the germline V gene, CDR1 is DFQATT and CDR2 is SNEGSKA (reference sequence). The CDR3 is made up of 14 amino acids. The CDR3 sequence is CCARSPEVQETQYF. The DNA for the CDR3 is TGCTGTGCTAGATCCCCGGAGGTTCAAGAGACCCAGTACTTC.

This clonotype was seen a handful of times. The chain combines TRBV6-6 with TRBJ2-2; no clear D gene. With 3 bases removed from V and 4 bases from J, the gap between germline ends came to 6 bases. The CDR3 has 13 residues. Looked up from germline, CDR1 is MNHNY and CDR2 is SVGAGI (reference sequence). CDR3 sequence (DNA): TGTGCCAGCAGTTATATGGCCACCGGGGAGCTGTTTTTT. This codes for CASSYMATGELFF.

CDR3 DNA: TGTGCCAGCAGCTTAGATGGGTCCAGCTGGGGGCTCACTAGCACAGATACGCAGTATTTT. As protein: CASSLDGSSWGLTSTDTQYF. The rearrangement joins TRBV11-2 to TRBJ2-3, with a tentative D call TRBD1 (6 bases). The germline V gene encodes CDR1 SGHAT and CDR2 FQNNGV. V gave up 0 bases and J gave up 0 bases, with 22 bases separating them. CDR3 size: 20 residues.

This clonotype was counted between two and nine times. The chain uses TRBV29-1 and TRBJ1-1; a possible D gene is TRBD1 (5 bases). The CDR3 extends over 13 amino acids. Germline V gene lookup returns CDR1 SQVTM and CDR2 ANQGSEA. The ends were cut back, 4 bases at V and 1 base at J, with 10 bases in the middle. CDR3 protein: CSVAGGTNTEAFF. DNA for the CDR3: TGCAGCGTTGCCGGGGGGACGAACACTGAAGCTTTCTTT.

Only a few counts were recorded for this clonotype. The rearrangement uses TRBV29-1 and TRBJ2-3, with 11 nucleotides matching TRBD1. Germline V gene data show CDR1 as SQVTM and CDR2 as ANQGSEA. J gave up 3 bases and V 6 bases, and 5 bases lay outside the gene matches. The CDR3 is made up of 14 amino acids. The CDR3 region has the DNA TGCAGCGTCGCCTGGGACAGGGGGACAGATACGCAGTATTTT. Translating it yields CSVAWDRGTDTQYF.

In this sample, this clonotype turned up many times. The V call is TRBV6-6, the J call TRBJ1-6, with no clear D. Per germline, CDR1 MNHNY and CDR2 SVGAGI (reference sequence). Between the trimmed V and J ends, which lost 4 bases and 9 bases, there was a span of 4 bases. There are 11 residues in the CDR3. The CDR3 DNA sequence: TGTGCCAGCAGTTCGAGTTCACCCCTCCACTTT. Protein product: CASSSSSPLHF.

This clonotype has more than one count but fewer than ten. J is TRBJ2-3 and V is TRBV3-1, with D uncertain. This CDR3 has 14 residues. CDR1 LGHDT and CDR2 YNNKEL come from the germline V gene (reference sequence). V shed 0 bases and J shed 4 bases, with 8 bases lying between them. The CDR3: CASSQDTTSDTQYF. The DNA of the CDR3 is TGTGCCAGCAGCCAAGACACGACTTCAGATACGCAGTATTTT.

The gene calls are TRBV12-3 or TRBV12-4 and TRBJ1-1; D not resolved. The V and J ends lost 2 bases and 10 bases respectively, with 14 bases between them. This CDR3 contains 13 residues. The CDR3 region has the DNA TGTGCCAGCAGTTTATTCGCTAAACCGGTAGCTTTCTTT. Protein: CASSLFAKPVAFF.

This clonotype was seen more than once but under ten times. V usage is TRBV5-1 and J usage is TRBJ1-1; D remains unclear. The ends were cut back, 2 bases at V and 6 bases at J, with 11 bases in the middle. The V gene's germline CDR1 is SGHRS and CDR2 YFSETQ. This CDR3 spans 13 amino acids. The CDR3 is CASSLIGWAEAFF. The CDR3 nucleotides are TGCGCCAGCAGCTTAATAGGGTGGGCTGAAGCTTTCTTT. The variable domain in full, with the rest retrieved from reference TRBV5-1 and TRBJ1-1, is KAGVTQTPRYLIKTRGQQVTLSCSPISGHRSVSWYQQTPGQGLQFLFEYFSETQRNKGNFPGRFSGRQFSNSRSEMNVSTLELGDSALYLCASSLIGWAEAFFGQGTRLTVV.

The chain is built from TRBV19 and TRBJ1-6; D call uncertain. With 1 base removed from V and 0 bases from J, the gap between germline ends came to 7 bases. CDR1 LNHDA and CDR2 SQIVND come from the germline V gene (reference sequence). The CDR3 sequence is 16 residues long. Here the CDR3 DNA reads TGTGCCAGTAGTATAGGTGAAAGCTCCTATAATTCACCCCTCCACTTT. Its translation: CASSIGESSYNSPLHF.